Listed below are T cell receptor beta chains from one sample, sequenced in a study of T-cell memory formation after mild COVID-19. TCRdb itself ran the 5' RACE reads through MiXCR, one entry per CDR3 protein. Counted here are about 210,000 distinct CDR3 sequences, around 25% occurring once; the ten biggest clones make up roughly 11%. What was sequenced was PBMCs or a T cell subset sorted from them (not recorded which). The source of these receptors is an adult woman who had mild COVID-19 (a few samples of this study predate the infection). Cell type and time point are not known. The conserved cysteine and the conserved F or W are not part of the CDR3 here.

v_gene	j_gene	CDR3aa
TRBV5-6	TRBJ1-5	ASSRQGNRNQPQH
TRBV29-1	TRBJ2-3	SVETSGALDTQY
TRBV11-2	TRBJ1-1	ASSLVRHTEAF
TRBV5-1	TRBJ2-7	ASSLAGTGSYEQY
TRBV7-6	TRBJ1-1	ASSSGHLNTEAF
TRBV5-1	TRBJ2-2	ASRDGGRNTGELF
TRBV7-6	TRBJ2-2	ASSSTGSFTGELF
TRBV5-1	TRBJ2-7	ASSSGPLDEQY
TRBV12-3/TRBV12-4	TRBJ2-7	ASSTGQGASYEQY
TRBV11-2	TRBJ2-4	ASSPLAKNIQY
TRBV5-6	TRBJ2-5	ASSLPGLAVQETQY
TRBV20-1	TRBJ2-1	SADVVDEQF
TRBV4-1	TRBJ1-6	ASSQDMGFPYNSPLH
TRBV10-3	TRBJ1-5	AIRDGKQPQH
TRBV6-1	TRBJ1-5	ASSVQGGQPQH
TRBV6-1	TRBJ2-7	ASSVRGDREQY
TRBV9	TRBJ2-5	ASSAFKDNQETQY
TRBV7-9	TRBJ1-1	ASSIGLNTEAF
TRBV19	TRBJ1-6	ASRKSASYNSPLH
TRBV5-1	TRBJ1-4	ASSLAGQGKKLF
TRBV5-8	TRBJ2-7	ASSLEGGKQY
TRBV29-1	TRBJ2-7	SVYGTGSYEQY
TRBV5-6	TRBJ2-7	ASSPGPTAYEQY
TRBV20-1	TRBJ1-4	SAFGAGPSVF
TRBV7-9	TRBJ1-2	ASSSSDRGRSGYT
TRBV4-1	TRBJ1-1	ASSSLGDRVMNTEAF
TRBV10-1	TRBJ2-7	ASSEMTGCAEQY
TRBV24-1	TRBJ2-3	ATSDTGLAGITDTQY
TRBV30	TRBJ2-7	AWSGGQNEQY
TRBV5-6	TRBJ1-1	ASSLEGRMDTEAF
TRBV29-1	TRBJ2-3	SVDRQRQPTDTQY
TRBV5-1	TRBJ2-2	ASSLGPTANTGELF
TRBV10-3	TRBJ1-4	AISESITAEKLF
TRBV6-6	TRBJ1-3	ASSTGQVGNTIY
TRBV15	TRBJ1-1	ATSEDRSSDTEAF